This T cell receptor (beta chain) was captured by sequencing in a study of T cell changes during pregnancy in multiple sclerosis. The V and J ends lost 7 bases and 1 base respectively, with 7 bases between them. CDR1 SNHLY and CDR2 FYNNEI come from the germline V gene. The CDR3 has 13 amino acids. Here immunoSEQ multiplex PCR was the method, and the copy in TCRdb shows in-frame clones only, minus some. The table lists around 110,000 clones, more than 85% of them singletons. The sample in question was peripheral blood, obtained in the third trimester of pregnancy. The TCR was taken from a female donor with multiple sclerosis, enrolled in a pregnancy study. J is TRBJ1-4 and V is TRBV2; D unclear. In nucleotides, the CDR3 is TGTGCCAGCATAAGAGGAACTAATGAAAAACTGTTTTTT. Its translation: CASIRGTNEKLFF.